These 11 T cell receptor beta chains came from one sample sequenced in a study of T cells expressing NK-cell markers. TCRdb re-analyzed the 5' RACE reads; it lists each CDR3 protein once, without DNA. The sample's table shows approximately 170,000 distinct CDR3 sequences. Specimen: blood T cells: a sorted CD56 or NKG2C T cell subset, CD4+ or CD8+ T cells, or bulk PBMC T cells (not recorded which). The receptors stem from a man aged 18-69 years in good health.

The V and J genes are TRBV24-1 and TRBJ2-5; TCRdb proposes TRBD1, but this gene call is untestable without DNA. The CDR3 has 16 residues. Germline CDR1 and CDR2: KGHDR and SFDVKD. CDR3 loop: CATRPTLSSGDETQYF.

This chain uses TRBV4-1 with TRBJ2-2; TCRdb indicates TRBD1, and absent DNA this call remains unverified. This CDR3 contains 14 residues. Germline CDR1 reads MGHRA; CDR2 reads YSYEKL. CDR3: CASCRDKNTGELFF.

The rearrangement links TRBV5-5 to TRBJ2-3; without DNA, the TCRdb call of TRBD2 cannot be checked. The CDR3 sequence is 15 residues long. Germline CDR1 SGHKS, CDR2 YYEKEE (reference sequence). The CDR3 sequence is CASSLEGPSFDTQYF.

This chain's CDR3 is CASSPGLAGLDTQYF. The chain has TRBV7-6 and TRBJ2-3; the D gene TCRdb calls, TRBD2, cannot be checked with no DNA. The CDR3 consists of 15 residues. Per the germline V gene, CDR1 is SGHVS and CDR2 is FNYEAQ.

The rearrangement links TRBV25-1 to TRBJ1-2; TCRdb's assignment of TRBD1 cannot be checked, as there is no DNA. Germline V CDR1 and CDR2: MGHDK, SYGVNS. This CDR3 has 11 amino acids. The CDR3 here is CASKQGDGYTF.

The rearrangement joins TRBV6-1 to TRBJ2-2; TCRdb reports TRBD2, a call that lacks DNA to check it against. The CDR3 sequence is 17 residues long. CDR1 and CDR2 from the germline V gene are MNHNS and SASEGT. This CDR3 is CASRPGLAGYTGGELFF.

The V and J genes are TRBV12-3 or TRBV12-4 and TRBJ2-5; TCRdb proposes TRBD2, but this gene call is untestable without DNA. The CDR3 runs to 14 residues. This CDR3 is CASSLVGEEETQYF.

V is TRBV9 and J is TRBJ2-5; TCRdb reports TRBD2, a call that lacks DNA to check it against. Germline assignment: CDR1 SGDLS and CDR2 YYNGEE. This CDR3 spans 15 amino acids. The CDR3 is CASSVGGLHQETQYF.

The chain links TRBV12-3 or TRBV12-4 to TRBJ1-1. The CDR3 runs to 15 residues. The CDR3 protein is CASTTGGVLNTEAFF.

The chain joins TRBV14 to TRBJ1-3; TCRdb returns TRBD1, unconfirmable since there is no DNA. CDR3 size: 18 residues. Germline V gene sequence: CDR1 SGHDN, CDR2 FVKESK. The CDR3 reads CASSQGDFGTGVGNTIYF.

The CDR3: CASRIEREISEAFF. The chain joins TRBV6-1 to TRBJ1-1. In germline, CDR1 is MNHNS, CDR2 SASEGT. The CDR3 has 14 amino acids.